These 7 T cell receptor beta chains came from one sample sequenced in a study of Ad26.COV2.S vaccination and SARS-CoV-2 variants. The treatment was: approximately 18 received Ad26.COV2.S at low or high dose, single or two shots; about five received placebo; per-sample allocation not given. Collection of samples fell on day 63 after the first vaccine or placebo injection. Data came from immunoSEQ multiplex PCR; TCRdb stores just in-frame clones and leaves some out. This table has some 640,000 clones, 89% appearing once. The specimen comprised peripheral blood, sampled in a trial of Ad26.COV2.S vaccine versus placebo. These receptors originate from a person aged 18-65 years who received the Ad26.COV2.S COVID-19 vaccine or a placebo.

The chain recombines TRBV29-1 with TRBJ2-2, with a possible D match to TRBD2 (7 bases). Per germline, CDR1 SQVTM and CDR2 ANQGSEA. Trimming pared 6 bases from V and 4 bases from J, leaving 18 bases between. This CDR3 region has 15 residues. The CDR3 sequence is CSVQRGGRGTGELFF. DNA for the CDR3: TGCAGCGTCCAACGCGGGGGCCGGGGCACCGGGGAGCTGTTTTTT.

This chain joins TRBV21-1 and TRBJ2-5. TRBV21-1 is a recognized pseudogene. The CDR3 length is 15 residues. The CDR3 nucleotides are TGTGCCACCCCATGGCAGGGGAAGGGAGGAGATGACCAGTACTTC. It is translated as CATPWQGKGGDDQYF.

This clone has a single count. The chain's CDR3 is CASSQDLPWDLYF. The CDR3 region has the DNA TGTGCCAGCAGCCAAGATCTTCCCTGGGACCTGTACTTC. The chain links TRBV3-1 (or the pseudogene TRBV3-2) to TRBJ2-7; D is perhaps TRBD1 or TRBD2 (5 bases each). Germline values: CDR1 LGHDT, CDR2 YNNKEL (reference sequence). Trimming left V 0 bases short and J 12 bases short, with 15 bases between. The CDR3 is 13 residues long.

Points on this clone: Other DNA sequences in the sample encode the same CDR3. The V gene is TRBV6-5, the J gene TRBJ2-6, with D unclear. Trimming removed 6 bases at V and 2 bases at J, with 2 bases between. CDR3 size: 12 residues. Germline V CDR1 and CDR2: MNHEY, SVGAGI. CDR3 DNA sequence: TGTGCCAGCAGCCCTGGGGCCAACGTCCTGACTTTC. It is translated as CASSPGANVLTF.

Here the CDR3 reads CASSPRDGRSTDTQYF. The CDR3 DNA sequence: TGTGCCAGCAGCCCGCGGGACGGTCGAAGCACAGATACGCAGTATTTT. The chain carries TRBV7-9 and TRBJ2-3, with TRBD2 as a possible D gene (6 bases). Trimming removed 5 bases from V and 0 bases from J, with 15 bases in between. In germline, CDR1 is SEHNR, CDR2 FQNEAQ (reference sequence). The length of the CDR3 is 16 residues.

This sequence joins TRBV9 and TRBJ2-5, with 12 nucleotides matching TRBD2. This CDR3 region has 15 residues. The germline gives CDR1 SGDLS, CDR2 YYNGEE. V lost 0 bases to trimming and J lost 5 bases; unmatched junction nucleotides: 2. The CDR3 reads CASSVGGTSGETQYF. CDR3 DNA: TGTGCCAGCAGCGTAGGAGGGACTAGCGGGGAGACCCAGTACTTC.

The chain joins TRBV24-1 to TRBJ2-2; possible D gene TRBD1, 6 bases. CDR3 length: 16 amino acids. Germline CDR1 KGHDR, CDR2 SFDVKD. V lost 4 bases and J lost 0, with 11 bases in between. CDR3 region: CATSDLDSPNTGELFF. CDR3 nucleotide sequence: TGTGCCACCAGTGACCTGGACAGTCCGAACACCGGGGAGCTGTTTTTT.